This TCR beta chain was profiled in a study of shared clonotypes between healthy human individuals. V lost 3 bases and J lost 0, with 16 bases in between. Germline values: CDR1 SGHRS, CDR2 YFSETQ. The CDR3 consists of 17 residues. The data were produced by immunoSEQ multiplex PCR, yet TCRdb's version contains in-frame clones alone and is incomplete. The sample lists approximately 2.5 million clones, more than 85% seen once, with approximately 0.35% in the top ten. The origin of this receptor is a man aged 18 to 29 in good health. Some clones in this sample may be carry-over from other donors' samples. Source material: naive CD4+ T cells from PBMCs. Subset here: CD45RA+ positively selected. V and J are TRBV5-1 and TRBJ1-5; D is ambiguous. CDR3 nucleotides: TGCGCCAGCAGCTCCCGACCGCTGGGAGATAGCAATCAGCCCCAGCATTTT. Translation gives CASSSRPLGDSNQPQHF.